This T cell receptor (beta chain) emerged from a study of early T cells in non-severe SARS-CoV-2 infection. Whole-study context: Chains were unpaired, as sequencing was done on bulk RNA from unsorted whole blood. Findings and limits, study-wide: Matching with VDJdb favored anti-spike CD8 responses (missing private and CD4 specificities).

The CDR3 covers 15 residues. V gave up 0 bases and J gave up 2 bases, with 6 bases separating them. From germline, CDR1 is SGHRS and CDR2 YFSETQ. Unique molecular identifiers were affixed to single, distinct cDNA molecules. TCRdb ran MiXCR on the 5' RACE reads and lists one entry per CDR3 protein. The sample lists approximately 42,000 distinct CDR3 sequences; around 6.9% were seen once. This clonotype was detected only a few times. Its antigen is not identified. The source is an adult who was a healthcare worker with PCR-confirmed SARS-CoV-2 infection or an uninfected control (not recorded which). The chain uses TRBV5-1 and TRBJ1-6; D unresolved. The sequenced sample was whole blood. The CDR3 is CASSLVGTYNSPLHF. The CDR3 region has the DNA TGCGCCAGCAGCTTGGTAGGCACCTATAATTCACCCCTCCACTTT.